The 24 T cell receptor beta chains in this list originate from one sample, sequenced in a study of neoadjuvant nivolumab and ipilimumab in lung cancer. This table comes from immunoSEQ multiplex PCR, and its TCRdb copy is limited to in-frame clones, with some not included. The sample includes 39,000 or so clones, roughly 89% seen only once; the top ten take 2.5% to 3.5%. The source was peripheral blood, collected before neoadjuvant nivolumab, alone or with ipilimumab. The receptors originated from an adult with non-small cell lung cancer.

This chain uses TRBV7-3 with TRBJ1-1, with 9 bases lining up with TRBD1. CDR3 length equals 13 residues. The V gene's germline CDR1 is SGHTA and CDR2 FQGTGA. Trimming took 3 bases from V and 8 from J; bases not matched to a gene: 4. CDR3 amino acids: CASSFQGTGEAFF. In nucleotides, the CDR3 is TGTGCCAGCAGCTTCCAAGGGACAGGGGAAGCTTTCTTT.

V gene TRBV7-2 combines with J gene TRBJ2-5; TRBD2 matches at 9 bases. Per germline, CDR1 SGHTA and CDR2 FQGNSA. V lost 1 base to trimming and J lost 2 bases; unmatched junction nucleotides: 5. This CDR3 contains 16 residues. The CDR3 region has the DNA TGTGCCAGCAGCTTAGTTCTAGCGGGAACACAAGAGACCCAGTACTTC. The encoded protein is CASSLVLAGTQETQYF.

The rearrangement links TRBV6-1 to TRBJ1-2, with a possible D match to TRBD1 (6 bases). Germline loops: CDR1 MNHNS, CDR2 SASEGT. This CDR3 spans 15 amino acids. Trimming stripped 1 base from V and 0 bases from J, with 9 bases between. The CDR3 spells CASSEEEGANYGYTF. In nucleotides, the CDR3 is TGTGCCAGCAGTGAAGAAGAGGGGGCTAACTATGGCTACACCTTC.

The chain employs TRBV14 and TRBJ2-5; D gene ambiguous. This CDR3 is built from 14 residues. Between the trimmed V and J ends, which lost 2 bases and 5 bases, there was a span of 12 bases. Germline CDR1 reads SGHDN; CDR2 reads FVKESK. The CDR3 sequence is CASSQSSTRETQYF. CDR3 DNA sequence: TGTGCCAGCAGCCAAAGCTCTACGCGGGAGACCCAGTACTTC.

The chain combines TRBV11-3 with TRBJ1-5; 9 bases match TRBD1. This CDR3 has 16 amino acids. Looked up from germline, CDR1 is SGHNT and CDR2 is YENEEA. Trimming cost V 0 bases and J 0 bases; bases outside gene matches: 0. DNA for the CDR3: TGTGCCAGCAGCTTAGAGACAGGGGGTAGCAATCAGCCCCAGCATTTT. Its protein product is CASSLETGGSNQPQHF.

This chain connects TRBV5-8 to TRBJ1-4, with D possibly being TRBD1 (6 bases). Trimming removed 3 bases from V and 3 bases from J, with 15 bases in between. Germline lookup yields CDR1 SGHTS and CDR2 YDEGEE. CDR3 length: 16 amino acids. The CDR3 nucleotides are TGTGCCAGCAGCTCTAAAACAGGGACGGCTAATGAAAAACTGTTTTTT. It yields the protein CASSSKTGTANEKLFF.

This rearrangement joins TRBV7-2 to TRBJ1-1; D not certain. The CDR3 totals 13 residues. Germline-derived CDR1 and CDR2 are SGHTA and FQGNSA. Trimming stripped 3 bases from V and 4 bases from J, with 9 bases between. This CDR3 is CASSFRRATEAFF. CDR3 coding DNA: TGTGCCAGCAGCTTTAGACGGGCCACTGAAGCTTTCTTT.

V gene TRBV5-4 combines with J gene TRBJ2-1; 9 positions match TRBD2. J lost 6 bases, V lost 0 bases, and 16 bases had no gene match. Germline-derived CDR1 and CDR2 are SGHNT and YYREEE (reference sequence). CDR3 size: 19 residues. This chain's CDR3 is CASSLGGSFGSGRRNEQFF. In DNA, the CDR3 is TGTGCCAGCAGCTTGGGGGGTTCCTTTGGTAGCGGGAGACGCAATGAGCAGTTCTTC.

The chain joins TRBV29-1 to TRBJ2-5, with a possible D match to TRBD2 (6 bases). Trimming removed 7 bases from V and 0 bases from J, with 15 bases in between. The CDR3 has 14 amino acids. Germline V gives CDR1 SQVTM, CDR2 ANQGSEA. The CDR3 region is CSAAPGTHQETQYF. CDR3 nucleotides: TGCAGCGCCGCCCCCGGGACTCACCAAGAGACCCAGTACTTC.

The J gene is TRBJ2-7, the V gene TRBV5-1; TRBD1 aligns across 9 bases. This CDR3 is 14 amino acids long. V trimming: 0 bases; J trimming: 4 bases; junction bases outside the gene matches: 2. CDR1 is SGHRS, CDR2 YFSETQ, per germline. DNA of the CDR3: TGCGCCAGCAGCTTGGTACAGGGGGCATACGAGCAGTACTTC. Amino acids: CASSLVQGAYEQYF.

The chain carries TRBV6-1 and TRBJ2-5; 11 positions match TRBD1. The germline V gene encodes CDR1 MNHNS and CDR2 SASEGT. The J segment lost 4 bases and the V segment lost 3 bases, leaving 4 bases of the junction unmatched. CDR3 size: 15 residues. CDR3 loop: CASSDRGQGGETQYF. DNA for the CDR3: TGTGCCAGCAGTGATAGGGGACAGGGGGGAGAGACCCAGTACTTC.

V gene TRBV5-6 combines with J gene TRBJ2-7; D possibly corresponds to TRBD1 (6 bases). Germline CDR1 SGHDT, CDR2 YYEEEE. This CDR3 has 16 amino acids. V was trimmed by 0 bases and J by 2 bases, leaving 15 bases between them. The CDR3 DNA follows: TGTGCCAGCAGCTTGGTTCTGGACAGAAGTCCCTACGAGCAGTACTTC. It yields the protein CASSLVLDRSPYEQYF.

The chain combines TRBV5-1 with TRBJ2-1; 9 bases agree with TRBD2. There are 16 residues in the CDR3. Germline-derived CDR1 and CDR2 are SGHRS and YFSETQ. Trimming cost V 4 bases and J 7 bases; bases outside gene matches: 12. Here the CDR3 reads CASSPSAGGPENEQFF. CDR3 DNA: TGCGCCAGCAGCCCTTCGGCGGGAGGGCCTGAGAATGAGCAGTTCTTC.

This clone has just one count. V gene TRBV11-2 combines with J gene TRBJ2-2; D is perhaps TRBD1 (5 bases). Trimming removed 6 bases at V and 4 bases at J, with 12 bases between. In germline, CDR1 is SGHAT, CDR2 FQNNGV. This CDR3 comprises 14 residues. CDR3 loop: CASSVGLTTGELFF. In DNA form, the CDR3 reads TGTGCCAGCAGTGTGGGGCTGACCACCGGGGAGCTGTTTTTT.

The rearrangement joins TRBV19 to TRBJ2-7; tentative D call: TRBD2 (6 bases). The V and J ends lost 3 bases and 2 bases respectively, with 14 bases between them. Germline V lookup: CDR1 LNHDA, CDR2 SQIVND (reference sequence). CDR3 length equals 15 residues. CDR3 amino acids: CASSMRSRGTYEQYF. CDR3 bases: TGTGCCAGTAGTATGAGGTCGCGGGGCACCTACGAGCAGTACTTC.

This sequence joins TRBV15 and TRBJ2-7, with D maybe TRBD2 (5 bases). This CDR3 is 14 amino acids long. Trimming cost V 1 base and J 6 bases, with 13 bases left between them. CDR1 and CDR2 (germline): LNHNV, YYDKDF (reference sequence). DNA of the CDR3: TGTGCCACCAGCAGAGGCGGCATCGAGGGCGAGCAGTACTTC. The encoded protein is CATSRGGIEGEQYF. The full variable domain, completed using reference TRBV15 and TRBJ2-7, is DAMVIQNPRYQVTQFGKPVTLSCSQTLNHNVMYWYQQKSSQAPKLLFHYYDKDFNNEADTPDNFQSRRPNTSFCFLDIRSPGLGDTAMYLCATSRGGIEGEQYFGPGTRLTVT.

Only one count was recorded for this clone. The J gene is TRBJ2-5, the V gene TRBV4-3; 9 nucleotides align to TRBD1. From germline, CDR1 is LGHNA and CDR2 YSLEER. V was clipped by 3 bases and J by 4 bases; unmatched bases: 3. The CDR3 totals 14 residues. CDR3 sequence (DNA): TGCGCCAGCAGCCAGGGACAGGGACCAGAGACCCAGTACTTC. Translated: CASSQGQGPETQYF.

The chain combines TRBV4-3 with TRBJ1-3; no clear D. The CDR3 totals 14 residues. Deletions cut 2 bases from V and 0 bases from J, with 5 bases between. Germline-derived CDR1 and CDR2 are LGHNA and YSLEER. The CDR3 protein is CASSQTYSGNTIYF. In nucleotides, the CDR3 is TGCGCCAGCAGCCAAACCTACTCTGGAAACACCATATATTTT.

J is TRBJ2-1 and V is TRBV12-2. TRBV12-2 is a recognized pseudogene. CDR3 length equals 16 residues. The CDR3 region is CASRLVYWDRRDEQFF. The CDR3 DNA is TGTGCAAGTCGCTTAGTCTATTGGGACCGCCGAGATGAGCAGTTCTTC.

The chain joins TRBV27 to TRBJ2-1, with D possibly being TRBD2 (7 bases). V lost 10 bases, J lost 8 bases, and 27 bases lay in between. Germline V gene sequence: CDR1 MNHEY, CDR2 SMNVEV (reference sequence). There are 16 residues in the CDR3. This CDR3 reads CAIPGGGAGEAYEQFF. Here the CDR3 DNA reads TGTGCCATCCCGGGGGGAGGGGCAGGGGAGGCGTATGAGCAGTTCTTC.

The rearrangement joins TRBV19 to TRBJ2-7; no reliable D call. Trimming left V 5 bases short and J 2 bases short, with 19 bases between. Per germline, CDR1 LNHDA and CDR2 SQIVND (reference sequence). The CDR3 is 16 residues long. Here the CDR3 DNA reads TGTGCCAGTAGTTCAGGACGGCGTTCCCCGCCCTACGAGCAGTACTTC. It translates to CASSSGRRSPPYEQYF.

The chain recombines TRBV30 with TRBJ2-2; 11 bases line up with TRBD1. Germline trimming cut 4 bases from V and 4 bases from J; bases unmatched to any gene: 14. The CDR3 extends over 18 amino acids. In germline, CDR1 is GTSNPN, CDR2 SVGIG (reference sequence). The CDR3 here is CAWTEDRGRRGGTGELFF. CDR3 nucleotide sequence: TGTGCCTGGACCGAGGACAGGGGGCGCCGGGGTGGCACCGGGGAGCTGTTTTTT.

This clone has more than one count but fewer than ten. J is TRBJ1-1 and V is TRBV25-1; D may be TRBD1 (6 bases). The CDR3 is 14 amino acids. Germline V lookup: CDR1 MGHDK, CDR2 SYGVNS. Between the trimmed V and J ends, which lost 6 bases and 3 bases, there was a span of 14 bases. CDR3: CASSADSTYTEAFF. CDR3 nucleotides: TGTGCCAGCAGCGCGGACAGCACCTACACTGAAGCTTTCTTT.

This clone was observed once. The chain has TRBV5-4 and TRBJ2-7; 7 bases are shared with TRBD1. The CDR3 has 16 residues. The germline CDR1 and CDR2 sequences are SGHNT and YYREEE (reference sequence). The junction had 12 bases not matched to a gene; V was cut back by 2 bases and J by 4 bases. DNA of the CDR3: TGTGCCAGCAGCTTTGGGGGTCGGGGACAGAATTACGAGCAGTACTTC. Translated: CASSFGGRGQNYEQYF.